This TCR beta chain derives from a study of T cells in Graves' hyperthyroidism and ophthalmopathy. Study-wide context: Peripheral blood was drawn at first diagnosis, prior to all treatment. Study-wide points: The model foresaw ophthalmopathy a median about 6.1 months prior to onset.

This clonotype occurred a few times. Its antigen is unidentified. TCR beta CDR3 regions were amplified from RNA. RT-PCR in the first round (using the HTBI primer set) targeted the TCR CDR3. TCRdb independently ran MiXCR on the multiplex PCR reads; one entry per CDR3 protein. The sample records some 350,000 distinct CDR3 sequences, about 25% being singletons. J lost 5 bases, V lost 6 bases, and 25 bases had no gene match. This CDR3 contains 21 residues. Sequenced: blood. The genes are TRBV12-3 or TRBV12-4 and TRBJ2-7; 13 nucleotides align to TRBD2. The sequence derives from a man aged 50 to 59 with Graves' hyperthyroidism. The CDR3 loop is CASSPTPATSGRRALRDEQYF. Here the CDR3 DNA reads TGTGCCAGCAGCCCCACACCGGCGACTAGCGGGAGGAGGGCCTTGAGGGACGAGCAGTACTTC.